This T cell receptor beta chain comes out of a study of Tregs in tolerant kidney transplant recipients. About this clone itself: Its antigen remains unknown.

General study points: No direct test of biological reproducibility was done here.

This CDR3 comprises 14 residues. Trimming pared 2 bases from V and 0 bases from J, leaving 7 bases between. Germline V gene data show CDR1 as SGHNT and CDR2 as YENEEA. Recipients received nonmyeloablative bone marrow transplants from related graft donors, with transient mixed chimerism. The data were produced by immunoSEQ multiplex PCR, yet TCRdb's version contains in-frame clones alone and is incomplete. The sample lists 84,000 or so clones; 90% to 95% were seen once. This receptor was identified in a human patient who received a combined kidney and bone marrow transplant. Some T cells may trace back to the graft donor. The chain carries TRBV11-3 and TRBJ1-1; possibly TRBD1 for D (5 bases). The sample consisted of CD4+ T cells from blood (PBMCs), taken 12 months after the transplant. CDR3 in amino acids: CASSLYRLNTEAFF. CDR3 sequence (DNA): TGTGCCAGCAGCTTATACAGGTTGAACACTGAAGCTTTCTTT.